This TCR beta chain was found in a study of PD-L1 blockade in urothelial cancer. This clone came up once. Some clones are missing from TCRdb's copy, which holds only in-frame ones; the method was immunoSEQ multiplex PCR. Of about 25,000 clones detected, less than 90% appear once; the ten largest clones hold 8% to 10%. The sequence came from a man between 65 and 85 years old with urothelial cancer. This specimen was PBMCs, taken around atezolizumab (anti-PD-L1) treatment.

The CDR3 sequence is CATKLAGGLSYEQYF. The CDR3 bases are TGTGCCACCAAATTGGCGGGGGGGCTATCCTACGAGCAGTACTTC. The rearrangement joins TRBV5-6 to TRBJ2-7; TRBD2 aligns across 9 bases. Per the germline V gene, CDR1 is SGHDT and CDR2 is YYEEEE. The CDR3 runs 15 residues. Trimming cost V 9 bases and J 1 base; bases outside gene matches: 11.